This TCR beta chain was found in a study of neurological immune-mediated disorders. Broader study findings: Among expanded clones, no CDR3 amino acid sequences were shared across subjects, a pattern suggesting private repertoires in all groups.

This clonotype has a count of ten or more. The antigen is unknown. TCRdb re-analysed the 5' RACE reads in MiXCR, keeping a single row per CDR3 protein. The table shows approximately 100,000 distinct CDR3 sequences, with 3% to 4.5% occurring only once. The sequence was obtained from a woman aged 45-60 years with multiple sclerosis. Sequencing used PBMCs.

Here the CDR3 reads CASSSGTVSGNTIYF. For the CDR3, the DNA is TGCGCCAGCAGTTCCGGGACGGTCTCTGGAAACACCATATATTTT. This chain links TRBV5-1 with TRBJ1-3, with D perhaps TRBD1 (5 bases). V shed 5 bases and J shed 0 bases, with 12 bases lying between them. Germline V lookup: CDR1 SGHRS, CDR2 YFSETQ. CDR3 length: 15 amino acids.